This TCR beta chain appears in the sequencing data of a study of T-cell reconstitution after alpha-beta-depleted transplantation in children (dated by TCRdb to 2016 to 2018). Context from the whole study: T-cell immune reconstitution after TCRalphabeta/CD19-depleted allogeneic hematopoietic cell transplantation in children was quantitatively tracked in the study by means of TCR repertoire profiling.

This clonotype has ten or more counts. Its antigen is still unknown. No qualities accompany the bases; no much larger clone lies one base away. Overall results and qualifications from the work: Apparently early alphabetaT-cell count recovery about two months after transplant reportedly relied on only several hundred rapidly expanded clones derived from non-depleted graft cells. The frequencies of hyperexpanded clones fell over the following months, and after one year, T-cell counts and TCRbeta diversity were mostly attributed to newly produced T cells. The high TCRbeta diversity at day 60 in some patients was ascribed to recipient T cells and intrathymic progenitors that had survived conditioning.

Sample treatment or condition, as interpreted from the label and publication: allogeneic hematopoietic cell transplantation with graft depleted of TCRalphabeta T cells and CD19 B cells. The transplant recipients were children given TCRalphabeta/CD19-depleted allogeneic hematopoietic cell grafts. The library was built by means of PCR. The sequencing machine was an Illumina HiSeq 2500. TCR library preparation used molecular barcoding, with unique molecular identifiers applied to normalize quantification of the TCRbeta repertoire. The public reads were reprocessed in TCRdb via fastp at Q25 and MiXCR, keeping in-frame beta chains. Every CDR3 protein is listed once, alongside the most common genes and DNA of its rows. Across this sample there are roughly 280,000 distinct CDR3 sequences, with around 10% seen only once. The ten largest clones capture 23% of the sample. The CDR3 has 12 amino acids, counting the end cysteine and phenylalanine. CDR3 DNA only is kept here, 36 bases in frame from base 1. CDR1 MNHEY and CDR2 SVGEGT were looked up in the germline V gene. Trimming removed 2 bases from V and 10 bases from J, leaving 9 bases between the germline ends.

This clonotype was sampled from a male patient between 2 and 10 years old who had a stem cell transplant for chronic granulomatous disease, so the T cells may come from the graft donor. The sequencing here drew on peripheral blood, taken 180 days after TCRalphabeta/CD19-depleted stem cell transplant. The rearranged segments are TRBV6-2 or TRBV6-3 and TRBJ2-1; the D gene cannot be resolved reliably. The nucleotides read TGTGCCAGCAGTTACCCCCTTTCCGAGCAGTTCTTC. It translates as CASSYPLSEQFF.